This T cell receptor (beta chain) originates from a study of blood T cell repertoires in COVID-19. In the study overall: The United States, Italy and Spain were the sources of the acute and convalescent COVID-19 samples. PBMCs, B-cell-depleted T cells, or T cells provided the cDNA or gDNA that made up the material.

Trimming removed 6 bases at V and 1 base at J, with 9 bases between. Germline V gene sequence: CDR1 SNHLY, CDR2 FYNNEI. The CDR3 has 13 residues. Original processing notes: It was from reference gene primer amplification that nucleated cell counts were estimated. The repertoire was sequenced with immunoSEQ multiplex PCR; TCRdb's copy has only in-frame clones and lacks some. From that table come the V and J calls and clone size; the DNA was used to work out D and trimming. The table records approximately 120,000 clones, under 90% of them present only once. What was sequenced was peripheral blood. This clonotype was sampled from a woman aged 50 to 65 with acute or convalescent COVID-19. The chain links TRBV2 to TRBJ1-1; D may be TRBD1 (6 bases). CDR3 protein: CASREDRNTEAFF. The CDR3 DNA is TGTGCCAGCAGGGAGGACAGGAACACTGAAGCTTTCTTT.